This T cell receptor beta chain is from a study of T cell responses to AZD1222 COVID-19 vaccine. Per the germline V gene, CDR1 is MGHDK and CDR2 is SYGVNS. V was pared by 10 bases and J by 1 base, with 19 bases between. The CDR3 contains 15 residues. The method was immunoSEQ multiplex PCR; TCRdb's version includes in-frame clones alone and lacks a portion of them. The table records over 130,000 clones, 89% of them present only once. Notes on the study in general: Donors, mostly white British, included more females; clonal diversity was possibly underestimated. Along spike, vaccine-associated CD4 TCRs were found throughout, with dominance at 160-218 and 743-854. Spike-specific TCR repertoires showed rising breadth and depth after two AZD1222 doses.

Note on this clone: Its antigen remains unknown.

The TCR comes from an adult in good health. Specimen: peripheral blood, collected on day 0 of AZD1222 vaccination. The chain combines TRBV25-1 with TRBJ1-1, with D possibly matching TRBD1 (5 bases). The CDR3 sequence: CAIPGRGGKNTEAFF. CDR3 DNA sequence: TGTGCCATCCCGGGAAGGGGAGGCAAGAACACTGAAGCTTTCTTT.